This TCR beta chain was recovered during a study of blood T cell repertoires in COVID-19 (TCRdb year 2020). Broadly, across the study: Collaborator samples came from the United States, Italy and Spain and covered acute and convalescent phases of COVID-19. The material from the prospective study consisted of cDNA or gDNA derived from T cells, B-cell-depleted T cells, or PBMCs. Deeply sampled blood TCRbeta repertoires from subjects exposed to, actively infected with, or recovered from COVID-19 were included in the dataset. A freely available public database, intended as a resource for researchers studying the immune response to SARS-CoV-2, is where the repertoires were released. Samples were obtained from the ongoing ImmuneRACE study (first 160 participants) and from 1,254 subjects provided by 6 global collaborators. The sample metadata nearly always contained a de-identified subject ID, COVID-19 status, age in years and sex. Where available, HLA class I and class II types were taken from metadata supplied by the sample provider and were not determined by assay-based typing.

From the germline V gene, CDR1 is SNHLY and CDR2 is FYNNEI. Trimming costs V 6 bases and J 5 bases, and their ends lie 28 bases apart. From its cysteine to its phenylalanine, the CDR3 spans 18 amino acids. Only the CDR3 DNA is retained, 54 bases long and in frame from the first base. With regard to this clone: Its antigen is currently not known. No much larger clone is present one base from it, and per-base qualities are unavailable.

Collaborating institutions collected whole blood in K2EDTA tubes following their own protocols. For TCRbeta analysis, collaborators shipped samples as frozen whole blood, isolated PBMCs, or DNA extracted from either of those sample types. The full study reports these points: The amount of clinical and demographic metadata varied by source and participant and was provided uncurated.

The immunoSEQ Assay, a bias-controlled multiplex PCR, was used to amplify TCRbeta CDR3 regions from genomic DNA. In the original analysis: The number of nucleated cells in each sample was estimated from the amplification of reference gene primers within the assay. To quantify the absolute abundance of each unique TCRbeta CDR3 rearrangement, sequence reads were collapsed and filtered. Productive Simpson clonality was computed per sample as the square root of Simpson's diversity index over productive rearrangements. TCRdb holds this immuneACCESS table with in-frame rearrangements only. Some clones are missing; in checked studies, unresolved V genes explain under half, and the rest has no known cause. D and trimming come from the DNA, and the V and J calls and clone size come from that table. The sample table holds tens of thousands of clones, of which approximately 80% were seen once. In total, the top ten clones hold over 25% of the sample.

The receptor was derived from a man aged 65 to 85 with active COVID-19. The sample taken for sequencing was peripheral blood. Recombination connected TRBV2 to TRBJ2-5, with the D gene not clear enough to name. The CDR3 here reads CASRKSDMPLSGVETQYF. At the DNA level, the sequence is TGTGCCAGCAGAAAAAGTGACATGCCCTTAAGTGGCGTGGAGACCCAGTACTTC.